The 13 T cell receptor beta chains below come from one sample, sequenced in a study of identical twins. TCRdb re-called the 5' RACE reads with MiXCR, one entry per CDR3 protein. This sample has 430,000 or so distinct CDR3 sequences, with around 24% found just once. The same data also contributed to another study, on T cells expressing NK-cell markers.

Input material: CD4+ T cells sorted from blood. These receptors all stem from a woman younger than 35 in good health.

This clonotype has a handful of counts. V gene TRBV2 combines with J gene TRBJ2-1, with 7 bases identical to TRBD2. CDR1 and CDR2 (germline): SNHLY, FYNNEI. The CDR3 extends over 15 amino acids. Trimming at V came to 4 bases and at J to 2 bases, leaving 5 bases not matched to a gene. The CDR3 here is CASSGLAATYNEQFF. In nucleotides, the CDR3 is TGTGCCAGCAGTGGGCTAGCGGCCACCTACAATGAGCAGTTCTTC.

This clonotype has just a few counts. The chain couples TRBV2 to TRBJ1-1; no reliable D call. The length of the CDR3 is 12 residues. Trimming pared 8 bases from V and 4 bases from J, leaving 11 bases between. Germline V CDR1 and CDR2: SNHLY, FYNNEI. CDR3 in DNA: TGTGCCAGCCCGGGTCAGCGCACTGAAGCTTTCTTT. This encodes CASPGQRTEAFF.

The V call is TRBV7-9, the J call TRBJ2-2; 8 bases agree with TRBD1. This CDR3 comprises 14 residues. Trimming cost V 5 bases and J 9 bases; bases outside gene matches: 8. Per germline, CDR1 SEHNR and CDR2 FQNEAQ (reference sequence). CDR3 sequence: CASSRRTGFRELFF. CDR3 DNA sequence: TGTGCCAGCAGCCGAAGGACAGGGTTCCGGGAGCTGTTTTTT. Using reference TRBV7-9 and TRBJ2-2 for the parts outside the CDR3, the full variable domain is DTGVSQNPRHKITKRGQNVTFRCDPISEHNRLYWYRQTLGQGPEFLTYFQNEAQLEKSRLLSDRFSAERPKGSFSTLEIQRTEQGDSAMYLCASSRRTGFRELFFGEGSRLTVL.

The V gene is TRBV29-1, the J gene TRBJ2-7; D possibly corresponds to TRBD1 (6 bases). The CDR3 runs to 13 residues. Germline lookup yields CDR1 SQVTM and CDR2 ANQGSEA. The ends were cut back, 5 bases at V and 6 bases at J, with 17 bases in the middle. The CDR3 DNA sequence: TGCAGCGTTAATAACTACGGCAGGGGCGAGCAGTACTTC. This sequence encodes CSVNNYGRGEQYF.

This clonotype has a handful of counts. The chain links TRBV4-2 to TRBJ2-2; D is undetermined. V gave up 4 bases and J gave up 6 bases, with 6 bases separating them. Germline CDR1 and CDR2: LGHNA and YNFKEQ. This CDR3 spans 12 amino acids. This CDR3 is CASSPFAGELFF. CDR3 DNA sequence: TGTGCCAGCAGCCCCTTTGCCGGGGAGCTGTTTTTT.

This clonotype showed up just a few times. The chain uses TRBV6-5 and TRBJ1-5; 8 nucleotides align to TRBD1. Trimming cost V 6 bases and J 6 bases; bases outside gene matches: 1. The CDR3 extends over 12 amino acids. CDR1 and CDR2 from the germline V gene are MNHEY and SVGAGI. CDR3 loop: CASSQGAQPQHF. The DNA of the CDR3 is TGTGCCAGCAGCCAGGGGGCTCAGCCCCAGCATTTT.

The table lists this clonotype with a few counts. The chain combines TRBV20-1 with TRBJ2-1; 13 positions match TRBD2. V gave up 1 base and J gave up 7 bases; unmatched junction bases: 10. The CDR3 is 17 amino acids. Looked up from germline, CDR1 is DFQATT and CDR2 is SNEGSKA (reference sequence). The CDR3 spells CSARALAGGPHRNEQFF. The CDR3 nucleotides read TGCAGTGCTAGAGCACTAGCGGGAGGGCCTCATCGGAATGAGCAGTTCTTC.

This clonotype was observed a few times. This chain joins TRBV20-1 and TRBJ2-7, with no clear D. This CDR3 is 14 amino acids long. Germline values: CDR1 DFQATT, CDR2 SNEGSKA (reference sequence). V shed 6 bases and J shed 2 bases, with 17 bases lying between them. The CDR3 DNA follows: TGCAGTGCGACGGACGGGCTGGGCACCTACGAGCAGTACTTC. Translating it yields CSATDGLGTYEQYF.

The CDR3 protein is CASSGYREPSNTEAFF. CDR3 nucleotide sequence: TGTGCCAGCAGCGGGTACAGGGAGCCGTCGAACACTGAAGCTTTCTTT. This sequence joins TRBV5-8 and TRBJ1-1; D is possibly TRBD1 (6 bases). The CDR3 extends over 16 amino acids. With 4 bases removed from V and 1 base from J, the gap between germline ends came to 17 bases. Germline V CDR1 and CDR2: SGHTS, YDEGEE.

CDR3: CASSYLQGGESEAFF. The CDR3 DNA reads as TGTGCCAGCAGTTACCTACAGGGGGGGGAGTCTGAAGCTTTCTTT. V and J are TRBV6-5 and TRBJ1-1; 8 nucleotides align to TRBD1. The germline V gene encodes CDR1 MNHEY and CDR2 SVGAGI. The CDR3 sequence is 15 residues long. The J segment lost 6 bases and the V segment lost 2 bases, leaving 8 bases of the junction unmatched.

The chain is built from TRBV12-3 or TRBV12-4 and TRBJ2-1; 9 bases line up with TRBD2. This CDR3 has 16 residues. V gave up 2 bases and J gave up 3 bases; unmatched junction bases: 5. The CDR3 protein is CASSLRTSAVYNEQFF. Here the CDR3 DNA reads TGTGCCAGCAGTTTAAGGACTAGCGCAGTCTACAATGAGCAGTTCTTC.

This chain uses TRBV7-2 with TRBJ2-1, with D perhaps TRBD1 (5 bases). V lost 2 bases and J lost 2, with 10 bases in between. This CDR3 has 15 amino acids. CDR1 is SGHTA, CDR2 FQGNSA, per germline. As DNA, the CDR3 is TGTGCCAGCAGCTTATCGCCAGGGACCTACAATGAGCAGTTCTTC. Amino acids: CASSLSPGTYNEQFF.

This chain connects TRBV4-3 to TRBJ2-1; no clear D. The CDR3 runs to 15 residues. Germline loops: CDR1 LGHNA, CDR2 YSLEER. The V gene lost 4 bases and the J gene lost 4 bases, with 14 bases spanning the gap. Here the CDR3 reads CASSRSEERYNEQFF. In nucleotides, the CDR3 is TGCGCCAGCAGCCGGAGCGAAGAAAGGTACAATGAGCAGTTCTTC.